This T cell receptor beta chain was sequenced in a study of molecular identifiers for immune sequencing clone quantification. TCRdb called the PCR reads again in MiXCR, with one record for every CDR3 protein. The table records roughly 100,000 distinct CDR3 sequences, 35% of them present only once. On this clonotype: Its antigen remains unknown.

The V gene lost 11 bases and the J gene lost 5 bases, with 24 bases spanning the gap. This CDR3 region has 15 residues. The germline V gene has CDR1 SGHDN and CDR2 FVKESK. The naive CD8 libraries originated from between 20,000 and 1,000,000 sorted cells and drew on 10%, 30% or 50% RNA. Sorting was used to obtain naive CD8 T cells (CD8+CD4-CCR7+CD45RA+). Broader study findings: For highly expanded clones, sizes could be underestimated when identical TCR molecules share a barcode. Clones above 20 RNA copies contained over 99% of effector molecules and under 1% of naive molecules.

The sequencing sample was made of naive CD8+ T cells from blood, with Jurkat cell RNA spiked in. Subset here: FACS-sorted CD8+CD4-CCR7+CD45RA+ naive T cells. The gene calls are TRBV14 and TRBJ1-1; D gene ambiguous. The receptor was isolated from a human donor in good health. Some libraries in this study had Jurkat cell RNA spiked in. The chain's CDR3 is CACCHGWPIETEAFF. The CDR3 DNA is TGTGCCTGCTGCCATGGTTGGCCGATCGAAACTGAAGCTTTCTTT. The variable domain in full, with the rest retrieved from reference TRBV14 and TRBJ1-1, is EAGVTQFPSHSVIEKGQTVTLRCDPISGHDNLYWYRRVMGKEIKFLLHFVKESKQDESGMPNNRFLAERTGGTYSTLKVQPAELEDSGVYFCACCHGWPIETEAFFGQGTRLTVV.